This T cell receptor beta chain derives from a study of T cells in tuberculosis. Turning to the study itself: Sequenced TCRs come from CD1B-GMM tetramer-binding T cells. In South Africa, adults with active tuberculosis were compared with IGRA-negative and latently infected IGRA-positive adolescents.

With respect to this clone: The target antigen is unknown.

Points from the study as a whole: Active tuberculosis patients had shorter CDR3-alpha; the beta difference was nonsignificant. Samples were chosen by availability of cryopreserved specimens.

CDR3 length equals 14 residues. With 4 bases clipped from V and 7 bases from J, the junction kept 7 bases outside the gene matches. CDR1 is LNHDA, CDR2 SQIVND, per germline (reference sequence). This table comes from immunoSEQ multiplex PCR, and its TCRdb copy is limited to in-frame clones, with some not included. The sample contains roughly 32,000 clones, around 95% of which appear only once. This sequence joins TRBV19 and TRBJ2-1; 7 nucleotides agree with TRBD1. This TCR was recovered from a donor between 10 and 29 years old with latent tuberculosis or without tuberculosis infection. Sequenced material: PBMCs. DNA of the CDR3: TGTGCCAGTAGTACGGACAGGTCTGGGAATGAGCAGTTCTTC. Amino acid sequence: CASSTDRSGNEQFF.